The 31 T cell receptor beta chains given below trace back to one sample, sequenced in a study of T cell repertoires in cytomegalovirus infection (dated by TCRdb to the late 2010s). Taken with the paper, the label for treatment or condition translates to: in vitro stimulation with specific CMV peptide epitopes to enrich CMV-specific T cells. These receptors' targets are unknown. For sequencing, an Illumina HiSeq 1500 was employed. Through fastp at Q25 and MiXCR, TCRdb rebuilt clones from the public reads, retaining in-frame beta chains. Each CDR3 protein gets just one entry, which takes the most common genes and DNA from the rows behind it. Counted in this sample were under 150,000 distinct CDR3 sequences; roughly 30% of them appeared once. Approximately 41% of the sample rests with the top ten. The input for sequencing was CD8+ T cells from cultured PBMCs, taken from culture after CMV antigen stimulation. Source of these receptors: a human donor in good health (CMV status not recorded). Some clones in this sample may be carry-over from other donors' samples.

V usage is TRBV4-1 and J usage is TRBJ1-4, with D hard to call. Germline V gene data show CDR1 as MGHRA and CDR2 as YSYEKL. The ends were cut back, 1 base at V and 0 bases at J, with 15 bases in the middle. CDR3 length equals 18 residues. The CDR3 region has the DNA TGCGCCAGCAGCCAAGTAGTACTTCGGGTTGCAACTAATGAAAAACTGTTTTTT. Protein: CASSQVVLRVATNEKLFF.

Ten or more counts support this clonotype. The rearrangement uses TRBV6-1 and TRBJ1-5, with D perhaps matching TRBD1 (6 bases). V was pared by 10 bases and J by 3 bases, with 16 bases between. The CDR3 loop spans 14 amino acids. Germline CDR1 is MNHNS and CDR2 is SASEGT. The CDR3 region has the DNA TGTGCCACCAGGGAGTACAGGGACAATCAGCCCCAGCATTTT. It specifies CATREYRDNQPQHF.

This clonotype was found a few times. V usage is TRBV4-1 and J usage is TRBJ2-7, with D unclear. V gave up 0 bases and J gave up 0 bases, with 9 bases separating them. Per the germline V gene, CDR1 is MGHRA and CDR2 is YSYEKL. This CDR3 has 15 amino acids. The CDR3 sequence: CASSQDRLHSYEQYF. DNA for the CDR3: TGCGCCAGCAGCCAAGACAGGCTCCACTCCTACGAGCAGTACTTC.

The V and J genes are TRBV4-1 and TRBJ2-1; D is perhaps TRBD2 (6 bases). CDR1 and CDR2 (germline): MGHRA, YSYEKL. The CDR3 totals 14 residues. Trimming stripped 4 bases from V and 4 bases from J, with 11 bases between. The CDR3 reads CASSRGGHYNEQFF. The CDR3 DNA sequence: TGCGCCAGCAGCCGCGGAGGGCATTACAATGAGCAGTTCTTC.

V and J are TRBV7-1 and TRBJ1-2; D unresolved. TRBV7-1 is labeled an ORF, and its function is uncertain. Trimming took off 3 bases at V and 5 bases at J, with 16 bases between the two ends. This CDR3 spans 15 amino acids. CDR3 sequence reads: CASSSWTNAWYGYTF. Written as DNA, the CDR3 is TGTGCCAGCAGCTCTTGGACGAACGCTTGGTATGGCTACACCTTC.

The table lists this clonotype with a few counts. The chain couples TRBV7-2 to TRBJ2-7; tentative D call: TRBD1 (6 bases). The germline gives CDR1 SGHTA, CDR2 FQGNSA. CDR3 length: 15 amino acids. The V end was cut by 2 bases, the J end by 3 bases, with 14 bases between. CDR3 DNA: TGTGCCAGCAGCTTAAGAAGGACAGCCGACTACGAGCAGTACTTC. Translating gives CASSLRRTADYEQYF.

This clonotype turned up a few times. The V and J genes are TRBV4-3 and TRBJ1-1; tentatively, D is TRBD1 (5 bases). The germline V gene has CDR1 LGHNA and CDR2 YSLEER. V dropped 0 bases and J dropped 3 bases, with 14 bases sitting between them. The CDR3 contains 16 residues. CDR3 protein: CASSQDGGPGDTEAFF. The CDR3 region has the DNA TGCGCCAGCAGCCAAGATGGGGGTCCCGGGGACACTGAAGCTTTCTTT.

Concerning this clonotype: At one end, the junction sequence differs from germline, possibly due to a read error. The rearrangement uses TRBV28 and TRBJ2-7; D possibly corresponds to TRBD2 (6 bases). Germline CDR1 reads MDHEN; CDR2 reads SYDVKM. The CDR3 has 14 residues. CDR3 bases: TGTTCCAGCACCTCCGCGGGAACCGGCTACGAGCAGTACTTC. Its translation: CSSTSAGTGYEQYF. The variable domain in full, with the rest retrieved from reference TRBV28 and TRBJ2-7, is DVKVTQSSRYLVKRTGEKVFLECVQDMDHENMFWYRQDPGLGLRLIYFSYDVKMKEKGDIPEGYSVSREKKERFSLILESASTNQTSMYLCSSTSAGTGYEQYFGPGTRLTVT.

The rearrangement joins TRBV27 to TRBJ1-1; no clear D gene. This CDR3 spans 14 amino acids. Germline V gene data show CDR1 as MNHEY and CDR2 as SMNVEV (reference sequence). V lost 5 bases, J lost 1 base, and 11 bases lay in between. CDR3 in DNA: TGTGCCAGCAGTCACTTGTCGGAGAACACTGAAGCTTTCTTT. It is translated as CASSHLSENTEAFF.

This clonotype turned up a few times. The genes are TRBV6-5 and TRBJ2-7; TRBD1 aligns across 10 bases. The V segment lost 5 bases and the J segment 6 bases; nucleotides outside the gene matches: 10. This CDR3 has 15 residues. Germline V lookup: CDR1 MNHEY, CDR2 SVGAGI. This CDR3 is CASSRMLGQGSEQYF. In nucleotides, the CDR3 is TGTGCCAGCAGTCGGATGTTGGGACAGGGGTCCGAGCAGTACTTC.

This clonotype has only a few counts. V and J are TRBV6-2 or TRBV6-3 and TRBJ1-2; a weak D match, TRBD1 (6 bases). V was cut by 2 bases and J by 1 base, with 8 bases left in between. The length of the CDR3 is 14 residues. Germline V CDR1 and CDR2: MNHEY, SVGEGT. The CDR3 DNA follows: TGTGCCAGCAGTTACGGACAGCTTAACTATGGCTACACCTTC. Protein sequence: CASSYGQLNYGYTF.

The chain combines TRBV7-8 with TRBJ1-1, with a tentative D call TRBD1 (5 bases). V shed 5 bases and J shed 0 bases, with 13 bases lying between them. The CDR3 has 15 residues. Germline CDR1 reads SGHVS; CDR2 reads FQNEAQ. Here the CDR3 DNA reads TGTGCCAGCAGCCCGTTTACAGGTCTGAACACTGAAGCTTTCTTT. Its protein product is CASSPFTGLNTEAFF.

The chain is built from TRBV7-9 and TRBJ2-1, with TRBD1 matching over 8 bases. After removal of 5 bases from V and 3 bases from J, the junction contained 9 bases not matched to a gene. CDR3 length: 16 amino acids. CDR1 SEHNR and CDR2 FQNEAQ come from the germline V gene (reference sequence). The DNA of the CDR3 is TGTGCCAGCAGCCCTAACAGGGGGGTCTTCTACAATGAGCAGTTCTTC. This sequence encodes CASSPNRGVFYNEQFF.

The chain carries TRBV19 and TRBJ1-1; 7 bases fit TRBD1. J lost 3 bases, V lost 5 bases, and 6 bases had no gene match. This CDR3 comprises 14 residues. Germline V gene sequence: CDR1 LNHDA, CDR2 SQIVND (reference sequence). The CDR3 loop is CASSPQGEYTEAFF. The CDR3 nucleotides read TGTGCCAGTAGTCCGCAGGGGGAGTACACTGAAGCTTTCTTT.

This clonotype was picked up many times. The J gene is TRBJ2-5, the V gene TRBV7-8, with 9 nucleotides matching TRBD2. Unmatched junction bases numbered 5, after V lost 2 bases and J lost 4 bases. Per germline, CDR1 SGHVS and CDR2 FQNEAQ. The CDR3 consists of 15 residues. The CDR3 loop is CASSLRAGGPETQYF. CDR3 nucleotide sequence: TGTGCCAGCAGCTTAAGGGCGGGGGGGCCAGAGACCCAGTACTTC. Filled out from reference TRBV7-8 and TRBJ2-5, the complete variable domain reads GAGVSQSPRYKVAKRGQDVALRCDPISGHVSLFWYQQALGQGPEFLTYFQNEAQLDKSGLPSDRFFAERPEGSVSTLKIQRTQQEDSAVYLCASSLRAGGPETQYFGPGTRLLVL.

A single count supports this clonotype. The chain has TRBV6-2 or TRBV6-3 and TRBJ2-1; TRBD2 agrees at 15 bases. Germline assignment: CDR1 MNHEY and CDR2 SVGEGT. The CDR3 has 16 amino acids. The junction had 11 bases not matched to a gene; V was cut back by 6 bases and J by 11 bases. DNA of the CDR3: TGTGCCAGCAGCCTGGGACTAGCGGGGGGTAACTATAAGCAGTTCTTC. It translates to CASSLGLAGGNYKQFF.

The chain employs TRBV13 and TRBJ2-5; the match to TRBD1 covers 10 bases. Germline-derived CDR1 and CDR2 are PRHDT and FYEKMQ (reference sequence). The CDR3 runs to 17 residues. V lost 5 bases, J lost 5 bases, and 14 bases stayed unmatched. The CDR3 reads CASSQLGQGLSRETQYF. The CDR3, as DNA: TGTGCCAGCAGCCAGTTGGGACAGGGGTTGAGTCGGGAGACCCAGTACTTC.

At least ten counts were recorded for this clonotype. V gene TRBV12-3 or TRBV12-4 combines with J gene TRBJ1-4; TRBD1 is a possible D gene (6 bases). This CDR3 has 15 residues. The V and J ends lost 5 bases and 12 bases respectively, with 22 bases between them. The CDR3 is CASSTLQGGDWELFF. The CDR3, as DNA: TGTGCCAGCAGTACACTACAGGGAGGCGATTGGGAACTGTTTTTT.

This clonotype was counted a few times. The chain couples TRBV20-1 to TRBJ2-7; no clear D gene. In germline, CDR1 is DFQATT, CDR2 SNEGSKA (reference sequence). Between the trimmed V and J ends, which lost 0 bases and 1 base, there was a span of 10 bases. The CDR3 length is 14 residues. CDR3 region: CSARDGNRSYEQYF. The DNA of the CDR3 is TGCAGTGCTAGAGATGGAAACAGATCCTACGAGCAGTACTTC.

The table lists this clonotype with a few counts. The rearrangement links TRBV12-3 or TRBV12-4 to TRBJ1-5; D not certain. Trimming took off 3 bases at V and 1 base at J, with 16 bases between the two ends. This CDR3 comprises 17 residues. This chain's CDR3 is CASSFESSGLSNQPQHF. Here the CDR3 DNA reads TGTGCCAGCAGTTTCGAGTCCAGCGGATTAAGCAATCAGCCCCAGCATTTT.

This clonotype has a handful of counts. In DNA form, the CDR3 reads TGTGCCAGCAGTTTATCGGGTAGCGGGGGGGCCCCGCCAGATACGCAGTATTTT. Protein sequence: CASSLSGSGGAPPDTQYF. V usage is TRBV27 and J usage is TRBJ2-3; 11 bases match TRBD2. Unmatched junction bases numbered 9, after V lost 0 bases and J lost 4 bases. The germline CDR1 and CDR2 sequences are MNHEY and SMNVEV (reference sequence). CDR3 length: 18 residues.

The chain is built from TRBV7-2 and TRBJ2-3; no clear D. The germline CDR1 and CDR2 sequences are SGHTA and FQGNSA. The CDR3 sequence is 13 residues long. Trimming pared 3 bases from V and 0 bases from J, leaving 4 bases between. The CDR3 is CASSFSSTDTQYF. The DNA for the CDR3 is TGTGCCAGCAGCTTCAGTAGCACAGATACGCAGTATTTT. Using reference TRBV7-2 and TRBJ2-3 for the parts outside the CDR3, the full variable domain is GAGVSQSPSNKVTEKGKDVELRCDPISGHTALYWYRQSLGQGLEFLIYFQGNSAPDKSGLPSDRFSAERTGGSVSTLTIQRTQQEDSAVYLCASSFSSTDTQYFGPGTRLTVL.

This clonotype was recorded at least ten times. The chain joins TRBV11-2 to TRBJ1-2, with no clear D. Germline CDR1 SGHAT, CDR2 FQNNGV. Between the trimmed V and J ends, which lost 6 bases and 0 bases, there was a span of 8 bases. The length of the CDR3 is 13 residues. As DNA, the CDR3 is TGTGCCAGCAGTCCACGATCTAACTATGGCTACACCTTC. Protein product: CASSPRSNYGYTF.

This clonotype was counted ten times or more. V usage is TRBV20-1 and J usage is TRBJ2-1; D not resolved. Per germline, CDR1 DFQATT and CDR2 SNEGSKA (reference sequence). The CDR3 is 16 amino acids. Deletions cut 5 bases from V and 6 bases from J, with 23 bases between. CDR3 loop: CSARQYLVKRVNEQFF. CDR3 bases: TGCAGTGCTCGTCAATACCTAGTCAAAAGGGTCAATGAGCAGTTCTTC.

The rearrangement joins TRBV11-2 to TRBJ2-7; 11 positions agree with TRBD2. The germline V gene has CDR1 SGHAT and CDR2 FQNNGV. Losses at the gene ends were 3 bases for V and 8 bases for J; bases not matched to a gene: 12. The CDR3 loop spans 16 amino acids. CDR3 DNA: TGTGCCAGCAGCTTTGGGACTAGCGGTGAATACGCCAAGCAGTACTTC. Protein product: CASSFGTSGEYAKQYF.

The sample holds a few counts of this clonotype. The chain is built from TRBV12-3 or TRBV12-4 and TRBJ2-6; D ambiguous. Trimming stripped 5 bases from V and 0 bases from J, with 11 bases between. The CDR3 is 16 residues long. CDR3 DNA: TGTGCCAGCAGTCCCGGCGCTAGCTCTGGGGCCAACGTCCTGACTTTC. It encodes CASSPGASSGANVLTF.

This clonotype was found a few times. This chain links TRBV7-2 with TRBJ1-2; unclear D gene. CDR3 length: 15 amino acids. V shed 3 bases and J shed 0 bases, with 11 bases lying between them. CDR1 and CDR2 from the germline V gene are SGHTA and FQGNSA. CDR3 nucleotide sequence: TGTGCCAGCAGCTTGGGGAGGCGTTCTAACTATGGCTACACCTTC. Translation: CASSLGRRSNYGYTF.

This clonotype was picked up many times. V and J are TRBV4-1 and TRBJ2-3; D is uncertain. The CDR3 is 15 amino acids. Germline values: CDR1 MGHRA, CDR2 YSYEKL. V was pared by 2 bases and J by 2 bases, with 11 bases between. The CDR3 spells CASSQRDFHTDTQYF. CDR3 sequence (DNA): TGCGCCAGCAGCCAAAGAGACTTTCACACAGATACGCAGTATTTT.

The V call is TRBV24-1, the J call TRBJ2-2, with D hard to call. CDR1 and CDR2 (germline): KGHDR, SFDVKD. V lost 4 bases and J 4 bases, leaving 15 bases between the germline ends. The CDR3 spans 16 residues. CDR3 protein: CATSDPGEAPTGELFF. CDR3 DNA sequence: TGTGCCACCAGTGACCCGGGCGAGGCCCCCACCGGGGAGCTGTTTTTT.

Regarding this clonotype: One base away lies a much larger clone, so this may be a sequencing read error. The rearrangement links TRBV7-2 to TRBJ2-2; the match to TRBD2 covers 9 bases. The germline V gene encodes CDR1 SGHTA and CDR2 FQGNSA. This CDR3 comprises 17 residues. The junction had 14 bases not matched to a gene; V was cut back by 5 bases and J by 7 bases. The CDR3 bases are TGTGCCAGCAGCGCCGTGAAGGGGGGCGGGGGGGGCGGGGAGCTGTTTTTT. This gives the protein CASSAVKGGGGGGELFF.

The chain uses TRBV7-9 and TRBJ2-1; D tentatively fits TRBD1 or TRBD2 (5 bases each). Trimming shortened V by 7 bases and J by 6 bases, and 13 bases separated the two germline ends. The CDR3 length is 13 residues. Germline V lookup: CDR1 SEHNR, CDR2 FQNEAQ (reference sequence). In nucleotides, the CDR3 is TGTGCCAGCACCTCGGGACCATCCAATGAGCAGTTCTTC. Protein sequence: CASTSGPSNEQFF.